This T cell receptor beta chain was retrieved from a study of glioma-infiltrating T cells after dendritic cell vaccination. Study at large: Treatment, given 2003 to 2012, was autologous tumor lysate-pulsed dendritic cell vaccination.

Sequencing was performed with immunoSEQ multiplex PCR; in TCRdb, only in-frame clones are kept and a portion is missing. The sample lists fewer than 75,000 clones, about 86% occurring once. Selection required adequate fresh-frozen tumor tissue plus more than two years' survival data. The CDR3 consists of 13 residues. Germline values: CDR1 ENHRY, CDR2 SYGVKD. Trimming stripped 3 bases from V and 6 bases from J, with 10 bases between. This clone was seen just once. As yet, its antigen is unknown. Study-level findings and limits: TCR clonality showed no direct relationship with survival.

The rearrangement joins TRBV10-3 to TRBJ2-3; D remains unclear. Sequenced here: blood, sampled before dendritic cell vaccination. This TCR was recovered from a human donor with glioblastoma. The CDR3 DNA sequence: TGTGCCATCAGTGATCCGACGCGGGATACGCAGTATTTT. This sequence encodes CAISDPTRDTQYF.